Below are 26 T cell receptor beta chains sequenced from a single sample in a study of T cell changes during pregnancy in multiple sclerosis. Generated by immunoSEQ multiplex PCR, the TCRdb table keeps only in-frame clones and is missing some. The sample lists tens of thousands of clones; about 93% were seen once. Sequencing was performed on CD4+ T cells from peripheral blood mononuclear cells, taken in the third trimester of pregnancy. Every receptor here comes from a female donor with multiple sclerosis, enrolled in a pregnancy study.

This chain's CDR3 is CASSPPSQYRGYGYTF. CDR3 in DNA: TGTGCCAGCTCTCCCCCTTCACAGTACCGGGGGTATGGCTACACCTTC. The V gene is TRBV18, the J gene TRBJ1-2, with D possibly being TRBD1 (5 bases). Germline assignment: CDR1 KGHSH and CDR2 LQKENI. V was cut by 6 bases and J by 5 bases, with 22 bases left in between. The CDR3 has 16 residues. The full variable domain, completed using reference TRBV18 and TRBJ1-2, is NAGVMQNPRHLVRRRGQEARLRCSPMKGHSHVYWYRQLPEEGLKFMVYLQKENIIDESGMPKERFSAEFPKEGPSILRIQQVVRGDSAAYFCASSPPSQYRGYGYTFGSGTRLTVV.

The rearrangement uses TRBV4-1 and TRBJ1-5, with 9 nucleotides matching TRBD1. This CDR3 is built from 15 residues. J lost 7 bases, V lost 2 bases, and 6 bases had no gene match. Germline CDR1 MGHRA, CDR2 YSYEKL. CDR3 sequence (DNA): TGCGCCAGCAGCCAATTACAGGGGGCTGGGCAGCCCCAGCATTTT. Residues: CASSQLQGAGQPQHF.

This chain joins TRBV5-4 and TRBJ2-5, with D possibly matching TRBD1 (6 bases). Germline lookup yields CDR1 SGHNT and CDR2 YYREEE (reference sequence). Trimming stripped 4 bases from V and 2 bases from J, with 9 bases between. The CDR3 consists of 13 residues. CDR3 DNA sequence: TGTGCCAGCAGCGTACAGGGACAAGAGACCCAGTACTTC. It specifies CASSVQGQETQYF.

The chain couples TRBV6-5 to TRBJ2-2, with D perhaps matching TRBD2 (5 bases). V dropped 4 bases and J dropped 6 bases, with 9 bases sitting between them. Germline CDR1 and CDR2: MNHEY and SVGAGI. The CDR3 sequence is 13 residues long. CDR3 in amino acids: CASSFRGSGELFF. In DNA form, the CDR3 reads TGTGCCAGCAGTTTCCGGGGATCCGGGGAGCTGTTTTTT.

The J gene is TRBJ2-7, the V gene TRBV27, with 12 bases lining up with TRBD2. This CDR3 is built from 16 residues. V was pared by 4 bases and J by 7 bases, with 11 bases of the junction left unmatched. Germline-derived CDR1 and CDR2 are MNHEY and SMNVEV (reference sequence). The CDR3 nucleotides are TGTGCCAGCAGTTCAACTAGCGGGGGGCTTTCGGGGGAGCAGTACTTC. Residues: CASSSTSGGLSGEQYF.

The chain employs TRBV6-1 and TRBJ2-3, with a tentative D call TRBD1 (5 bases). Germline CDR1 is MNHNS and CDR2 is SASEGT. Between the trimmed V and J ends, which lost 6 bases and 1 base, there was a span of 11 bases. This CDR3 is 14 amino acids long. This CDR3 reads CASSRDYGTDTQYF. In nucleotides, the CDR3 is TGTGCCAGCAGCAGGGATTATGGCACAGATACGCAGTATTTT.

The CDR3 region is CSVRGLAGGGYNEQFF. The CDR3 region has the DNA TGCAGCGTGAGGGGATTAGCGGGAGGAGGGTACAATGAGCAGTTCTTC. The gene calls are TRBV29-1 and TRBJ2-1; 10 bases fit TRBD2. Germline values: CDR1 SQVTM, CDR2 ANQGSEA. V lost 6 bases to trimming and J lost 4 bases; unmatched junction nucleotides: 12. CDR3 length equals 16 residues.

This clone appeared once. The V call is TRBV18, the J call TRBJ1-2; 9 positions match TRBD1. Unmatched junction bases numbered 1, after V lost 0 bases and J lost 2 bases. The V gene's germline CDR1 is KGHSH and CDR2 LQKENI. The CDR3 runs to 15 residues. The CDR3: CASSPPGQGNYGYTF. In DNA form, the CDR3 reads TGTGCCAGCTCACCACCGGGACAGGGAAACTATGGCTACACCTTC.

This sequence joins TRBV30 and TRBJ1-2, with D possibly being TRBD1 (5 bases). The germline CDR1 and CDR2 sequences are GTSNPN and SVGIG (reference sequence). V lost 0 bases and J 8 bases, leaving 19 bases between the germline ends. This CDR3 spans 15 amino acids. The CDR3, as DNA: TGTGCCTGGAGTGTCTCCCCCCAGGGATCCACCGGCTACACCTTC. Amino acid sequence: CAWSVSPQGSTGYTF.

This chain uses TRBV19 with TRBJ1-5, with D uncertain. V was trimmed by 3 bases and J by 0 bases, leaving 9 bases between them. The CDR3 extends over 15 amino acids. Germline V CDR1 and CDR2: LNHDA, SQIVND (reference sequence). The DNA of the CDR3 is TGTGCCAGTAGTATTTGGGGAGATAGCAATCAGCCCCAGCATTTT. It translates to CASSIWGDSNQPQHF.

The J gene is TRBJ1-2, the V gene TRBV30; TRBD1 aligns across 7 bases. Trimming at V came to 2 bases and at J to 4 bases, leaving 7 bases not matched to a gene. CDR3 length equals 14 residues. Germline loops: CDR1 GTSNPN, CDR2 SVGIG (reference sequence). CDR3 sequence (DNA): TGTGCCTGGAGTTTGGGACAGTTACTCTATGGCTACACCTTC. Its translation is CAWSLGQLLYGYTF. The whole variable domain, filled in from reference TRBV30 and TRBJ1-2, reads SQTIHQWPATLVQPVGSPLSLECTVEGTSNPNLYWYRQAAGRGLQLLFYSVGIGQISSEVPQNLSASRPQDRQFILSSKKLLLSDSGFYLCAWSLGQLLYGYTFGSGTRLTVV.

V and J are TRBV4-3 and TRBJ1-4; TRBD1 might be the D (5 bases). Germline V gene lookup returns CDR1 LGHNA and CDR2 YSLEER. The CDR3 has 18 residues. V shed 0 bases and J shed 2 bases, with 16 bases lying between them. As DNA, the CDR3 is TGCGCCAGCAGCCAAGAGTCTTCCGGGAGGGGCACTAATGAAAAACTGTTTTTT. This encodes CASSQESSGRGTNEKLFF.

This chain joins TRBV30 and TRBJ2-3; perhaps TRBD2 as D (5 bases). V dropped 8 bases and J dropped 0 bases, with 21 bases sitting between them. Germline V gives CDR1 GTSNPN, CDR2 SVGIG (reference sequence). The CDR3 consists of 16 residues. The CDR3 coding sequence is TGTGCCCCCCGGTGGGCTCGCCGGACTAGCACAGATACGCAGTATTTT. Translation: CAPRWARRTSTDTQYF.

The gene calls are TRBV6-6 and TRBJ1-1; TRBD1 agrees at 8 bases. This CDR3 has 16 amino acids. Germline V gene data show CDR1 as MNHNY and CDR2 as SVGAGI (reference sequence). The V segment lost 3 bases and the J segment 0 bases; nucleotides outside the gene matches: 6. The chain's CDR3 is CASSYFKDRVNTEAFF. CDR3 sequence (DNA): TGTGCCAGCAGTTATTTCAAGGACAGGGTGAACACTGAAGCTTTCTTT.

This clone was detected only a few times. The V gene is TRBV4-2, the J gene TRBJ2-7; the D gene is possibly TRBD1 (6 bases). The CDR3 length is 15 residues. The germline gives CDR1 LGHNA, CDR2 YNFKEQ. Between the trimmed V and J ends, which lost 5 bases and 5 bases, there was a span of 19 bases. The CDR3 loop reads CASSDGWGPGNEQYF. The CDR3, as DNA: TGTGCCAGCAGCGACGGCTGGGGGCCGGGGAACGAGCAGTACTTC.

The rearrangement uses TRBV5-1 and TRBJ2-5; no definite D call. The CDR3 is 11 residues long. V lost 3 bases to trimming and J lost 4 bases, with 4 bases between them. Per germline, CDR1 SGHRS and CDR2 YFSETQ. The CDR3 reads CASSSGETQYF. In DNA, the CDR3 is TGCGCCAGCAGCTCGGGAGAGACCCAGTACTTC.

The V and J genes are TRBV28 and TRBJ1-5; D perhaps matches TRBD1 (5 bases). The CDR3 covers 16 residues. Trimming shortened V by 2 bases and J by 5 bases, and 16 bases separated the two germline ends. The V gene's germline CDR1 is MDHEN and CDR2 SYDVKM. CDR3 residues: CASSLRTVGGHQPQHF. The CDR3 nucleotides read TGTGCCAGCAGTTTACGTACGGTGGGGGGTCATCAGCCCCAGCATTTT.

V and J are TRBV7-8 and TRBJ2-7; 11 bases fit TRBD1. The J segment lost 0 bases and the V segment lost 9 bases, leaving 13 bases of the junction unmatched. CDR1 and CDR2 from the germline V gene are SGHVS and FQNEAQ. The CDR3 sequence is 17 residues long. The CDR3 is CASNRDRGEASSYEQYF. The CDR3 nucleotides read TGTGCCAGTAACCGGGACAGGGGGGAAGCGAGCTCCTACGAGCAGTACTTC.

V is TRBV5-1 and J is TRBJ2-1, with TRBD2 matching 14 bases. The CDR3 is made up of 15 amino acids. Germline-derived CDR1 and CDR2 are SGHRS and YFSETQ. V lost 4 bases and J lost 7; bases outside the gene matches: 4. CDR3 in amino acids: CASSDGTSGSNEQFF. CDR3 nucleotides: TGCGCCAGCAGCGACGGGACTAGCGGGAGTAATGAGCAGTTCTTC.

The chain uses TRBV7-7 and TRBJ1-3, with a possible D match to TRBD1 (6 bases). Between the trimmed V and J ends, which lost 3 bases and 8 bases, there was a span of 26 bases. Germline V gene sequence: CDR1 SSHAT, CDR2 FNYEAQ (reference sequence). The length of the CDR3 is 18 residues. CDR3 in amino acids: CASSFFFSRGLVGHTIYF. For the CDR3, the DNA is TGTGCCAGCAGCTTTTTTTTCTCAAGGGGGTTGGTAGGGCACACCATATATTTT. Looking up the rest from reference TRBV7-7 and TRBJ1-3 gives the full variable domain: GAGVSQSPRYKVTKRGQDVTLRCDPISSHATLYWYQQALGQGPEFLTYFNYEAQPDKSGLPSDRFSAERPEGSISTLTIQRTEQRDSAMYRCASSFFFSRGLVGHTIYFGEGSWLTVV.

This rearrangement joins TRBV27 to TRBJ1-2; D ambiguous. The CDR3 has 13 residues. CDR1 MNHEY and CDR2 SMNVEV come from the germline V gene (reference sequence). Trimming stripped 4 bases from V and 4 bases from J, with 10 bases between. The CDR3 spells CASSSDTSYGYTF. The DNA for the CDR3 is TGTGCCAGCAGTTCAGACACCAGCTATGGCTACACCTTC.

This chain joins TRBV25-1 and TRBJ2-1; D gene uncertain. The CDR3 sequence is 11 residues long. CDR1 and CDR2 (germline): MGHDK, SYGVNS. Trimming cost V 3 bases and J 7 bases, with 4 bases left between them. CDR3 residues: CASSERNEQFF. In DNA form, the CDR3 reads TGTGCCAGCAGTGAGAGGAATGAGCAGTTCTTC. The full variable domain, in which reference TRBV25-1 and TRBJ2-1 provide the parts outside the CDR3, is EADIYQTPRYLVIGTGKKITLECSQTMGHDKMYWYQQDPGMELHLIHYSYGVNSTEKGDLSSESTVSRIRTEHFPLTLESARPSHTSQYLCASSERNEQFFGPGTRLTVL.

This clone was picked up one time. The rearrangement uses TRBV27 and TRBJ1-5; TRBD1 aligns across 11 bases. The junction had 8 bases not matched to a gene; V was cut back by 5 bases and J by 2 bases. CDR3 length equals 17 residues. Germline values: CDR1 MNHEY, CDR2 SMNVEV (reference sequence). The CDR3 reads CASSPGQGVFGNQPQHF. For the CDR3, the DNA is TGTGCCAGCAGTCCGGGACAGGGGGTTTTTGGCAATCAGCCCCAGCATTTT.

The chain joins TRBV10-1 to TRBJ2-2; D gene ambiguous. The CDR3 runs 14 residues. In germline, CDR1 is WNHNN, CDR2 SYGVQD (reference sequence). V was pared by 6 bases and J by 1 base, with 9 bases between. CDR3 protein: CASSLRLNTGELFF. The CDR3 nucleotides read TGCGCCAGCAGCCTTCGACTGAACACCGGGGAGCTGTTTTTT.

This chain uses TRBV15 with TRBJ2-7; 14 bases line up with TRBD2. This CDR3 has 19 residues. Germline CDR1 LNHNV, CDR2 YYDKDF (reference sequence). V lost 3 bases and J lost 5; bases outside the gene matches: 15. Here the CDR3 DNA reads TGTGCCACCAGCAGTATGTCCGGGACTAGCGGGAGAGGGAACCACGAGCAGTACTTC. It codes for CATSSMSGTSGRGNHEQYF.

The chain couples TRBV7-2 to TRBJ2-5, with D unclear. V dropped 7 bases and J dropped 4 bases, with 13 bases sitting between them. From germline, CDR1 is SGHTA and CDR2 FQGNSA. The CDR3 totals 13 residues. CDR3 nucleotide sequence: TGTGCCAGCACTTCCCCACCCGGAGAGACCCAGTACTTC. Translation gives CASTSPPGETQYF.